This T cell receptor (beta chain) was retrieved from a study of identical twins (dated by TCRdb to 2016 to 2017). A note on the overall study: The study deep-sequenced TCR alpha and beta repertoires from monozygotic twins, unrelated adults of various ages and cord blood to test whether fetal clonotypes persist. To rule out contamination, replicate twin experiments were performed at different times with different library preparation protocols. What the work shows at the level of the full study, not this receptor alone: Zero-insertion analyses could be partly confounded by invariant T cells such as MAIT and iNKT, although diverse VJ usage argued against such confounding for most clonotypes. In monozygotic twins, recombination models systematically underestimated out-of-frame TCR alpha sharing, but the models matched the sharing seen between unrelated individuals. The excess sharing between twins in beta out-of-frame sequences was weaker because fewer shared sequences reduced the signal-to-noise ratio. Because the same donors could not be followed over many years, conclusions were based on cross-sectional statistical analysis. Compared with coincidental sharing between unrelated individuals, out-of-frame TCR alpha sequences shared between twins had an excess of sequences with low generation probability. Fewer insertions were carried by abundant cord blood beta clonotypes; a weaker similar trend was observed in young adult naive repertoires, while no such trend was observed in memory repertoires.

As concerns this clonotype: What antigen it recognizes has not been identified. No base quality values were provided; no much bigger clone lies one nucleotide off.

Only healthy Caucasian donors were included. The twin cohort consisted of three pairs of female monozygotic twins, all aged roughly 18 to 29 years. The RNA used for TCR libraries was isolated from peripheral blood mononuclear cells. To prepare the library, 5' RACE was applied. The listed sequencing device is Illumina HiSeq 2000. Template switching added a universal primer binding site, and the final cDNA carried a unique molecular identifier that allowed TCR cDNA molecules to be counted accurately. Specific primers in the conserved constant-segment region were used to synthesize first-strand cDNA for the TCR alpha and beta chains. To control for contamination, every cDNA library carried two barcodes: a SMART-Mk sample barcode plus Illumina barcodes. TruSeq adapter sequences and Illumina sample barcodes were added in two successive PCR steps. Sequencing of the TCR alpha and beta cDNA libraries was done on the Illumina HiSeq platform using custom primers. Concerning the study's data processing: Unique molecular identifiers were extracted from raw reads with MiGEC, and CDR3 positions were determined with MiXCR. For each individual, recombination models were inferred using an EM algorithm with the repgenHMM and IGoR tools. Shared clonotypes were analyzed with the tcR package in R, and sharing was normalized by the product of cloneset sizes. Out-of-frame nonproductive sequences were analyzed to study raw recombination free of thymic and clonal selection effects. Using fastp trimming at Q25 and MiXCR clonotype assembly, TCRdb reanalyzed the public sequencing data and kept in-frame beta chains. CDR3 protein duplicates are merged, each entry listing the most common genes and DNA. The V and J calls come from TCRdb's annotation, not from the publication. Recorded for this sample are 700,000 or so distinct CDR3 sequences; roughly 8% of them occurred a single time. The top ten clonotypes cover 0.98% of the sample.

Separately, the same data were catalogued under a study of yellow fever vaccine responses in identical twins. In that second paper, the authors write: The T cell response to vaccination in identical twins was reported by the authors to appear partly convergent and partly personalized. In the study, vaccine-responding T cell clones were precisely tracked in identical twins.

Input material: PBMCs. This TCR was recovered from a woman aged 18-29 years in good health.

The CDR3 region: CASSYSGGVTKNIQYF. The DNA reads as follows: TGTGCCAGCAGCTACAGCGGGGGGGTAACCAAAAACATTCAGTACTTC. The rearranged chain carries TRBV7-8 and TRBJ2-4; TRBD2 agrees with 10 junctional bases. The CDR3 has 16 amino acids, counting the end cysteine and phenylalanine. Only the CDR3 portion is preserved as DNA: 48 bases, with reading frame beginning at the first base. V lost 4 bases and J lost 2 bases, and the count of bases not matched to a germline gene is 5. CDR1 and CDR2 are read off the germline V gene as SGHVS and FQNEAQ.